The sequence of this T cell receptor (beta chain) was determined in a study of Tregs in tolerant kidney transplant recipients. CD4+CD25+CD127- Tregs, CD4+CD25- non-Tregs, CD4 and CD8 cells were sorted. This clone appeared a few times. The table came from immunoSEQ multiplex PCR; TCRdb's copy has only in-frame clones and leaves some out. The sample contains around 74,000 clones, 98% of which appear only once. Between the trimmed V and J ends, which lost 5 bases and 3 bases, there was a span of 10 bases. Germline CDR1 SGHDN, CDR2 FVKESK. This CDR3 region has 13 residues. The receptor was derived from a human donor who received a combined kidney and bone marrow transplant. The V gene is TRBV14, the J gene TRBJ1-2; maybe TRBD1 (5 bases). Material: CD4+ T cells from blood, obtained before the transplant. Here the CDR3 DNA reads TGTGCCAGCAGCGCAGACAGAGACTATGGCTACACCTTC. As protein: CASSADRDYGYTF.